These 20 T cell receptor beta chains came from one sample sequenced in a study of blood T cell dynamics during melanoma immunotherapy. Time point: week 3, after first cycle of checkpoint inhibitor. Profiled with immunoSEQ multiplex PCR; TCRdb holds only in-frame clones, not every one. The repertoire holds 11,000 or so clones, with roughly 90% as singletons. The source was blood, collected from a patient treated with checkpoint blockade. All receptors derive from a human donor with melanoma.

In this sample, this clone turned up once. This sequence joins TRBV7-2 and TRBJ2-7, with TRBD2 matching over 7 bases. With 5 bases clipped from V and 6 bases from J, the junction kept 13 bases outside the gene matches. This CDR3 has 15 residues. Germline CDR1 is SGHTA and CDR2 is FQGNSA. The CDR3 protein is CASSRRRGNAREQYF. CDR3 in DNA: TGTGCCAGCAGCCGTCGGCGGGGGAACGCGCGCGAGCAGTACTTC.

This chain connects TRBV7-2 to TRBJ1-5; D uncertain. Germline-derived CDR1 and CDR2 are SGHTA and FQGNSA. The CDR3 has 13 residues. Trimming took 4 bases from V and 6 from J, leaving 10 bases between them. The CDR3 DNA sequence: TGTGCCAGCAGCTCCCAAGGTTCTCAGCCCCAGCATTTT. It codes for CASSSQGSQPQHF.

V is TRBV30 and J is TRBJ1-4; D is unclear. Between the trimmed V and J ends, which lost 0 bases and 7 bases, there was a span of 12 bases. The V gene's germline CDR1 is GTSNPN and CDR2 SVGIG (reference sequence). The CDR3 spans 14 residues. The CDR3 here is CAWSVGSHSEKLFF. The CDR3 bases are TGTGCCTGGAGTGTAGGGTCCCACAGTGAAAAACTGTTTTTT.

Only a few counts were recorded for this clone. The chain employs TRBV9 and TRBJ2-3; unclear D gene. V was shortened by 0 bases and J by 4 bases, with 12 bases between the two germline ends. The CDR3 consists of 15 residues. From germline, CDR1 is SGDLS and CDR2 YYNGEE. The CDR3 DNA sequence: TGTGCCAGCAGCGTAGGCCAGCTTACCGCAGATACGCAGTATTTT. This gives the protein CASSVGQLTADTQYF.

Only one count was recorded for this clone. This chain joins TRBV11-2 and TRBJ2-5, with D perhaps matching TRBD1 (6 bases). Trimming took off 4 bases at V and 5 bases at J, with 11 bases between the two ends. The CDR3 is 13 amino acids. In germline, CDR1 is SGHAT, CDR2 FQNNGV. This chain's CDR3 is CASSSTGMETQYF. Written as DNA, the CDR3 is TGTGCCAGCAGCTCAACAGGGATGGAGACCCAGTACTTC.

The chain links TRBV27 to TRBJ1-2, with D possibly matching TRBD1 (6 bases). Per the germline V gene, CDR1 is MNHEY and CDR2 is SMNVEV (reference sequence). Trimming shortened V by 6 bases and J by 1 base, and 12 bases separated the two germline ends. The CDR3 sequence is 14 residues long. The CDR3 loop reads CASSTGLNNYGYTF. The CDR3 region has the DNA TGTGCCAGCAGCACAGGGTTAAATAACTATGGCTACACCTTC.

This chain connects TRBV28 to TRBJ2-7; D not certain. V lost 5 bases to trimming and J lost 8 bases, with 10 bases between them. The CDR3 covers 11 residues. Germline V gene data show CDR1 as MDHEN and CDR2 as SYDVKM. CDR3 nucleotides: TGTGCCAGCAGTCTCGGACGGCAGCAGTACTTC. Amino acids: CASSLGRQQYF.

The chain is built from TRBV9 and TRBJ2-5, with a weak D call TRBD2 (5 bases). From germline, CDR1 is SGDLS and CDR2 YYNGEE. The CDR3 consists of 14 residues. Trimming took off 2 bases at V and 5 bases at J, with 13 bases between the two ends. The DNA of the CDR3 is TGTGCCAGCAGCGTTGAGGCATCGGGGGAGACCCAGTACTTC. Translated, it gives CASSVEASGETQYF.

The chain carries TRBV4-1 and TRBJ2-1, with 11 bases fitting TRBD2. Germline trimming cut 1 base from V and 10 bases from J; bases unmatched to any gene: 12. The CDR3 contains 17 residues. CDR1 and CDR2 (germline): MGHRA, YSYEKL. As DNA, the CDR3 is TGCGCCAGCAGCCAAGCTAGCGGGGGGCGCCTTATCTTGGAGCAGTTCTTC. Protein sequence: CASSQASGGRLILEQFF.

This clone was observed a few times. The chain uses TRBV4-3 and TRBJ2-5, with 7 positions matching TRBD1. The J segment lost 3 bases and the V segment lost 4 bases, leaving 8 bases of the junction unmatched. CDR1 is LGHNA and CDR2 is YSLEER in the germline V gene. The CDR3 has 15 residues. This chain's CDR3 is CASSRLGTAKETQYF. The CDR3 nucleotides read TGCGCCAGCAGCCGCCTAGGGACAGCGAAAGAGACCCAGTACTTC.

V gene TRBV5-1 combines with J gene TRBJ2-1, with 10 bases lining up with TRBD2. The germline V gene encodes CDR1 SGHRS and CDR2 YFSETQ. This CDR3 has 15 amino acids. The junction had 7 bases not matched to a gene; V was cut back by 1 base and J by 9 bases. CDR3 protein: CASSLSTSGGVEQFF. As DNA, the CDR3 is TGCGCCAGCAGCTTGAGTACCAGCGGGGGGGTTGAGCAGTTCTTC. The full variable domain, with the rest looked up from reference TRBV5-1 and TRBJ2-1, is KAGVTQTPRYLIKTRGQQVTLSCSPISGHRSVSWYQQTPGQGLQFLFEYFSETQRNKGNFPGRFSGRQFSNSRSEMNVSTLELGDSALYLCASSLSTSGGVEQFFGPGTRLTVL.

This chain connects TRBV7-2 to TRBJ1-1; D is ambiguous. The CDR3 consists of 11 residues. The V gene's germline CDR1 is SGHTA and CDR2 FQGNSA. Trimming removed 1 base from V and 8 bases from J, with 5 bases in between. The CDR3 here is CASSLVREAFF. The CDR3 DNA is TGTGCCAGCAGCTTAGTTCGAGAAGCTTTCTTT.

J is TRBJ2-7 and V is TRBV5-1, with 7 positions matching TRBD1. CDR1 is SGHRS, CDR2 YFSETQ, per germline. CDR3 length: 14 amino acids. J was trimmed by 1 base and V by 3 bases; bases with no gene match: 4. The CDR3 here is CASSSRTGSYEQYF. The CDR3 DNA sequence: TGCGCCAGCAGCTCGAGGACAGGTTCCTACGAGCAGTACTTC.

The chain carries TRBV9 and TRBJ2-5; 14 nucleotides match TRBD2. Trimming removed 2 bases from V and 6 bases from J; junction bases left unmatched: 3. The CDR3 has 15 amino acids. Looked up from germline, CDR1 is SGDLS and CDR2 is YYNGEE. DNA of the CDR3: TGTGCCAGCAGCGTGACTAGCGGGGGGGCTCAGACCCAGTACTTC. The encoded protein is CASSVTSGGAQTQYF. The full variable domain, completed using reference TRBV9 and TRBJ2-5, is DSGVTQTPKHLITATGQRVTLRCSPRSGDLSVYWYQQSLDQGLQFLIQYYNGEERAKGNILERFSAQQFPDLHSELNLSSLELGDSALYFCASSVTSGGAQTQYFGPGTRLLVL.

The chain employs TRBV10-3 and TRBJ2-3, with TRBD2 identical over 12 bases. Germline assignment: CDR1 ENHRY and CDR2 SYGVKD. V lost 8 bases to trimming and J lost 5 bases; unmatched junction nucleotides: 8. CDR3 length: 15 residues. CDR3 sequence (DNA): TGTGCCATCTCCCTAGCGGGGGGGCAGGGAGATACGCAGTATTTT. Amino acid sequence: CAISLAGGQGDTQYF.

The chain uses TRBV5-1 and TRBJ1-1; D unresolved. The CDR3 runs to 13 residues. The V end lost 4 bases, the J end lost 1 base, and 8 bases lay between the germline ends. Germline V gives CDR1 SGHRS, CDR2 YFSETQ. This CDR3 reads CASSPDGNTEAFF. CDR3 sequence (DNA): TGCGCCAGCAGCCCGGACGGGAACACTGAAGCTTTCTTT.

The rearrangement links TRBV6-5 to TRBJ2-7, with 8 bases aligning to TRBD1. The CDR3 spans 12 residues. In germline, CDR1 is MNHEY, CDR2 SVGAGI. Unmatched junction bases numbered 5, after V lost 8 bases and J lost 5 bases. The CDR3 sequence is CASSDRGHEQYF. The CDR3, as DNA: TGTGCCAGCTCCGACAGGGGCCACGAGCAGTACTTC.

The chain couples TRBV6-5 to TRBJ1-1; TRBD1 is a possible D gene (6 bases). V was shortened by 0 bases and J by 6 bases, with 14 bases between the two germline ends. Germline V lookup: CDR1 MNHEY, CDR2 SVGAGI. This CDR3 is 15 amino acids long. CDR3 sequence: CASSYSYVGQSEAFF. The CDR3, as DNA: TGTGCCAGCAGTTACTCCTACGTCGGACAGTCTGAAGCTTTCTTT.

The rearrangement joins TRBV19 to TRBJ1-5, with a weak D call TRBD1 (6 bases). Trimming cost V 6 bases and J 0 bases, with 12 bases left between them. This CDR3 spans 15 amino acids. Germline values: CDR1 LNHDA, CDR2 SQIVND (reference sequence). The chain's CDR3 is CASRPGQSSNQPQHF. The CDR3, as DNA: TGTGCCAGTAGACCTGGACAGAGTAGCAATCAGCCCCAGCATTTT.

This clone was seen only a few times. Here the CDR3 DNA reads TGTGCCAGCAGCCCCGTCTCAGGGAATCAGCCCCAGCATTTT. This gives the protein CASSPVSGNQPQHF. The chain links TRBV27 to TRBJ1-5; D is possibly TRBD1 (5 bases). Germline V gene lookup returns CDR1 MNHEY and CDR2 SMNVEV (reference sequence). The length of the CDR3 is 14 residues. With 6 bases removed from V and 4 bases from J, the gap between germline ends came to 13 bases.